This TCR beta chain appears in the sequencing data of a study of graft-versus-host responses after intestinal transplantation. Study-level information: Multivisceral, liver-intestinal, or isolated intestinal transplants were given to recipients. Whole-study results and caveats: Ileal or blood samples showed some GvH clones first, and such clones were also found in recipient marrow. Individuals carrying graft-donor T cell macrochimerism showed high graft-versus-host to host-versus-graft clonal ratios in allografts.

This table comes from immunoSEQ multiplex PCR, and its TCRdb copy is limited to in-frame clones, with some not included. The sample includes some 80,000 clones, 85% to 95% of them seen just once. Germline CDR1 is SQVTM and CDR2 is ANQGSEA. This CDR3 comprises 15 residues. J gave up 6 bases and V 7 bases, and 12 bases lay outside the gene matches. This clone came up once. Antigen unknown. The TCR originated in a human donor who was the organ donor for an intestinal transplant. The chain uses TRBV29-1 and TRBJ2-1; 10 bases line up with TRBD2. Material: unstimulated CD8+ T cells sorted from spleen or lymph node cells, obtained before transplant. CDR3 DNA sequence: TGCAGCGCTGTGAACCCAGCGGGGGGGCCCAATGAGCAGTTCTTC. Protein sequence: CSAVNPAGGPNEQFF.